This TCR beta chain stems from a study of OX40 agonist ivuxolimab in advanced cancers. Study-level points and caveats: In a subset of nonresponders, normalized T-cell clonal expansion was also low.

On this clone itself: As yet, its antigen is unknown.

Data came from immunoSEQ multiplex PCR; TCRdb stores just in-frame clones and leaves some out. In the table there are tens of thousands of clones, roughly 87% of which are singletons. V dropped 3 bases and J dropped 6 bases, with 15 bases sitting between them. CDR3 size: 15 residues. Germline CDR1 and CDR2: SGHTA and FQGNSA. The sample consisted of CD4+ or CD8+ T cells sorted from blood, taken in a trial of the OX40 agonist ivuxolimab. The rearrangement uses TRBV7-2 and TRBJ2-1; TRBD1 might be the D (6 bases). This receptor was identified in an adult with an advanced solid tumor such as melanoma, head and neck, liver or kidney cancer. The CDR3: CASSFQPGQLNEQFF. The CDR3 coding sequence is TGTGCCAGCAGCTTCCAACCCGGACAGCTCAATGAGCAGTTCTTC.